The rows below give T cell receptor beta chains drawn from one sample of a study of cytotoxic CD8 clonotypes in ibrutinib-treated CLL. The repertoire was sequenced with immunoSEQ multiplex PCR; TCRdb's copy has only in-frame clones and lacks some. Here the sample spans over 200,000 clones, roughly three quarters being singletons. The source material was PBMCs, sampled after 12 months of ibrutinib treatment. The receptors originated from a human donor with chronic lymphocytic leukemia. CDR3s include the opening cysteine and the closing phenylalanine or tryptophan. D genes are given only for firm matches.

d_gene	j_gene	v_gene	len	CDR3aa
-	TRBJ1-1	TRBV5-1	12	CASSLEGSLAFF
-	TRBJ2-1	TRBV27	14	CASSLAGNYNEQFF
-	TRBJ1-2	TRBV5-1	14	CASSIDWVGYGYTF
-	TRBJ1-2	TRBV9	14	CASSGRTALWGYTF
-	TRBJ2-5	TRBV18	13	CASSPWGQETQYF
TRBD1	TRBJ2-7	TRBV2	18	CASSTTGGGIPLSYEQYF
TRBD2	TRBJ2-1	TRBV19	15	CASRGLAGTYNEQFF
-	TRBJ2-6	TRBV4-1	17	CASSQFTRHSGANVLTF
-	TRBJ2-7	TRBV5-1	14	CASSVDSSSYEQYF
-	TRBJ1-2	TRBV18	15	CASSPGAVTGNGYTF
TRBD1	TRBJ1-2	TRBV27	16	CASSLLGGGEKYGYTF
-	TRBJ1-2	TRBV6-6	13	CASSYSASHGYTF
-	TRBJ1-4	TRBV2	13	CASSDTTNEKLFF
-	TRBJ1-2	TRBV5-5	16	CASSPMGTAAGYGYTF
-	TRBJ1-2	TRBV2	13	CASSDGSPYGYTF
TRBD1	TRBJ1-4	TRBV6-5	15	CASSPTGGSNEKLFF
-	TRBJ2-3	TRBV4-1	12	CASSDRDPTQYF
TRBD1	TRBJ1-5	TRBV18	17	CASSEGQGSWSNQPQHF
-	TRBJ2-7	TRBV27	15	CASSLSGDGLLEQYF
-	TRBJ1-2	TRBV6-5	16	CASSYSPLRVGYGYTF
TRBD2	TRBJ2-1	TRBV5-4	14	CASRRTSGGYEQFF
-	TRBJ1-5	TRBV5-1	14	CASSIDPNGTPQHF
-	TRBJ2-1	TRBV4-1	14	CASSLGLSGYEQFF
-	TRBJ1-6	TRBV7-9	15	CASSLGTVIDSPLHF
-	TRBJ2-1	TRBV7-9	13	CASTPGRINEQFF
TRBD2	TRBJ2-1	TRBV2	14	CASSDTSGSGEQFF
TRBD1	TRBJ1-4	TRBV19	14	CASTVTGTPEKLFF
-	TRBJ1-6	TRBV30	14	CAWSVAGPGSPLHF
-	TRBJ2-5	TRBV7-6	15	CASSLSDSFQETQYF
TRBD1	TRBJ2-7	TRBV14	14	CASSRQGESYEQYF
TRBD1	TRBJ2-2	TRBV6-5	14	CASSYGTGTGELFF
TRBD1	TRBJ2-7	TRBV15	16	CATSRAPGQGVYEQYF
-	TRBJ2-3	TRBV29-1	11	CSASFTDTQYF
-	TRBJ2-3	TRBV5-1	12	CASKSTRGTQYF
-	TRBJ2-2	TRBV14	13	CASSQVFTGELFF
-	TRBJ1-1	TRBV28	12	CASSGSHTEAFF
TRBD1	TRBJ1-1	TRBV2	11	CASVQGAEAFF
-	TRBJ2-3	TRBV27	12	CASRSVTDTQYF
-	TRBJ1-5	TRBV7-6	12	CASSLFGQPQHF
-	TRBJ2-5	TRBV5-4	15	CASTPIGTGQETQYF
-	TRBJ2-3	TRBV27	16	CASSTDRHHYTDTQYF
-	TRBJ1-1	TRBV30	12	CAWSVLGEEAFF
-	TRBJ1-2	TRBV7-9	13	CASSLEVGYGYTF
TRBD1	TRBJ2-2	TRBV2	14	CASSWDRYTGELFF
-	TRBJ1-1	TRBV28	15	CASSFSRGGATEAFF
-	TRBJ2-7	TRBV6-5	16	CASSYSLWDNSYEQYF
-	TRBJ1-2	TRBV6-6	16	CASSYSMRGANYGYTF
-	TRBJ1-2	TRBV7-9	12	CASSPPTYGYTF
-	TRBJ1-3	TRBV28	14	CASRGPGSGNTIYF
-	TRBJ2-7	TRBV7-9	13	CASSLGFVSEQYF
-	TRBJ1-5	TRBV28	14	CASSLVVGGKTQHF
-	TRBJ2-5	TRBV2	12	CASSAGAETQYF
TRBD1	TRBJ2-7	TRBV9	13	CASSVQGADEQYF
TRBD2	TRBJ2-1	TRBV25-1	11	CASSETSYGFF